This T cell receptor (beta chain) was documented in a study of blood T cell repertoires in COVID-19. This CDR3 has 15 amino acids. Trimming stripped 2 bases from V and 0 bases from J, with 8 bases between. Per the germline V gene, CDR1 is SGHAT and CDR2 is FQNNGV. Using immunoSEQ multiplex PCR, the repertoire was profiled, and TCRdb retains in-frame clones only, with some absent. The top ten hold about 22% of the sample, which has some 180,000 clones, 87% seen once. V and J are TRBV11-2 and TRBJ2-4; D not resolved. The receptor's source is a man aged 55 to 69 with active or convalescent COVID-19. The source material was peripheral blood. CDR3 nucleotides: TGTGCCAGCAGCTTATTCCTAATAGCCAAAAACATTCAGTACTTC. This translates into CASSLFLIAKNIQYF.